This TCR beta chain was profiled in a study of OX40 agonist ivuxolimab in advanced cancers. Across the study: Ivuxolimab is an agonistic anti-OX40 (CD134) antibody, and patients were treated with it. Patients received ivuxolimab, an intravenous treatment, every 2 weeks at 0.01 to 10 mg/kg. Study observations and caveats: In the 0.1 to 3.0 mg/kg range, CD4+ and CD8+ blood T cells had expanded clonally by week 6. Fewer expanded clones were found on average in CD4+ than in CD8+ T cells.

Only in-frame clones appear in the TCRdb table, and some are missing; sequencing was by immunoSEQ multiplex PCR. The sample includes under 90,000 clones, approximately 85% of them seen just once. As for this clone: The antigen remains unidentified.

This sequence was found in an adult with an advanced solid tumor such as melanoma, head and neck, liver or kidney cancer. Here the sequenced sample was CD4+ or CD8+ T cells sorted from blood, taken in a trial of the OX40 agonist ivuxolimab.

The CDR3 DNA follows: TGTGCCAGCAGGGGGAGGATAGCTAACTATGGCTACACCTTC. It yields the protein CASRGRIANYGYTF. The rearrangement joins TRBV2 to TRBJ1-2; D is unclear. Germline V gene sequence: CDR1 SNHLY, CDR2 FYNNEI. This CDR3 has 14 residues. V was trimmed by 6 bases and J by 0 bases, leaving 11 bases between them.